The rows below give T cell receptor beta chains drawn from one sample of a study of metastatic and nonmetastatic thyroid tumors. With MiXCR, TCRdb called clones anew from the PCR reads. The sample shows tens of thousands of clones, about 12% of them seen only once. The sample comprised blood. The source of these receptors is a male donor with papillary thyroid cancer or a benign thyroid nodule (not recorded which). Some clones in this sample may be carry-over from other donors' samples. CDR3s include the opening cysteine and the closing phenylalanine or tryptophan. The D gene is left open where the match is weak. The listing skips clone size in some rows; elsewhere it reads once, few, many or a size class.

>TRBJ1-6|TRBV6-6|many|-
CASSYSLGALDSPLHF
TGTGCCAGCAGTTACTCCCTCGGGGCGTTGGATTCACCCCTCCACTTT
>TRBJ2-5|TRBV6-1|many|TRBD2
CASSEALSGRGETQYF
TGTGCCAGCAGTGAAGCTCTTAGCGGGAGAGGAGAGACCCAGTACTTC
>TRBJ2-7|TRBV6-1|medium-sized|TRBD1
CASSGGQGRPYEQYF
TGTGCCAGCAGTGGGGGACAGGGACGCCCCTACGAGCAGTACTTC
>TRBJ2-3|TRBV18|few|-
CASLRGRGTDTQYF
TGTGCCAGCTTACGGGGCAGGGGCACAGATACGCAGTATTTT
>TRBJ2-5|TRBV28|many|TRBD2
CASNSGGAPRETQYF
TGTGCCAGCAACTCGGGGGGGGCCCCTCGGGAGACCCAGTACTTC
>TRBJ2-3|TRBV15|many|-
CATSYRGSTDTQYF
TGTGCCACCAGTTACAGAGGGAGCACAGATACGCAGTATTTT
>TRBJ2-7|TRBV11-2|once|TRBD1
CASRSGTGDPLVYF
TGTGCCAGCAGATCCGGGACAGGGGACCCCCTTGTGTACTTC
>TRBJ2-1|TRBV10-2|many|-
CASSGAGNNEQFF
TGCGCCAGCAGTGGGGCGGGGAACAATGAGCAGTTCTTC
>TRBJ2-7|TRBV20-1|many|-
CSAIYEQYF
TGCAGTGCTATTTACGAGCAGTACTTC
>TRBJ2-2|TRBV6-4|many|-
CASSDSGGENTGELFF
TGTGCCAGCAGTGACTCGGGGGGAGAGAACACCGGGGAGCTGTTTTTT
>TRBJ2-5|TRBV7-8|few|-
CASSSTIQETQYF
TGTGCCAGCAGCTCAACGATCCAAGAGACCCAGTACTTC
>TRBJ1-1|TRBV29-1|many|TRBD1
CSVEARGRGEAFF
TGCAGCGTTGAAGCAAGGGGGCGCGGGGAAGCTTTCTTT
>TRBJ2-7|TRBV2|many|TRBD2
CASSPGTSGNYEQYF
TGTGCCAGCAGTCCCGGGACTAGCGGTAACTACGAGCAGTACTTC
>TRBJ2-7|TRBV27|few|-
CSSSFVPTAYEQYF
TGTTCCAGCAGTTTTGTACCCACAGCCTACGAGCAGTACTTC
>TRBJ1-4|TRBV20-1|many|-
CSARAATNEKLFF
TGCAGTGCTAGAGCCGCAACTAATGAAAAACTGTTTTTT
>TRBJ2-1|TRBV20-1|many|TRBD2
CSARDASGRNNEQFF
TGCAGTGCTAGAGATGCTAGCGGGAGGAACAATGAGCAGTTCTTC
>TRBJ2-7|TRBV6-1|many|-
CASRTGSSSHEQYF
TGTGCCAGCAGAACGGGGAGCTCTTCCCACGAGCAATACTTC
>TRBJ2-5|TRBV27|few|-
CASSGGGGETQYF
TGTGCCAGCAGTGGAGGGGGTGGGGAGACCCAGTACTTC
>TRBJ1-2|TRBV10-3|many|TRBD1
CAITDRGNYTF
TGTGCCATCACCGACAGGGGGAACTACACCTTC
>TRBJ2-1|TRBV2|-|TRBD1
CASSSGTGGVDNEQFF
TGTGCCAGCAGTTCCGGGACAGGGGGAGTCGACAATGAGCAGTTCTTC
>TRBJ2-3|TRBV5-6|-|-
CASSFGQFIDTQYF
TGTGCCAGCAGCTTCGGGCAGTTCATAGATACGCAGTATTTT
>TRBJ1-1|TRBV7-9|many|-
CASSLNTEAFF
TGTGCCAGCAGCTTAAACACTGAAGCTTTCTTT
>TRBJ1-2|TRBV15|many|-
CATSHGRARYGYTF
TGTGCCACCAGCCATGGCAGGGCTCGGTATGGCTACACCTTC
>TRBJ2-3|TRBV6-1|many|TRBD1
CASSPWTGAATDTQYF
TGTGCCAGCAGTCCCTGGACAGGGGCAGCTACAGATACGCAGTATTTT
>TRBJ2-3|TRBV30|many|TRBD2
CAWSVAGAADTQYF
TGTGCCTGGAGTGTAGCGGGAGCCGCAGATACGCAGTATTTT
>TRBJ1-1|TRBV5-6|many|TRBD1
CASSFNGDRPENTEAFF
TGTGCCAGCAGCTTCAATGGGGACAGGCCCGAGAACACTGAAGCTTTCTTT
>TRBJ2-2|TRBV10-1|-|-
CTSTRLGRERGAVF
TGCACCAGCACCAGACTGGGTAGAGAACGGGGAGCTGTTTTT
>TRBJ1-6|TRBV14|many|-
CASSQVAHSPLHF
TGTGCCAGCAGCCAAGTTGCGCATTCACCCCTCCACTTT
>TRBJ1-2|TRBV29-1|many|-
CSVAGFMDYGYTF
TGCAGCGTTGCGGGGTTTATGGACTATGGCTACACCTTC
>TRBJ1-2|TRBV12-3/TRBV12-4|many|-
CASSPNRERLDGYTF
TGTGCCAGCAGTCCGAACAGGGAAAGGTTGGATGGCTACACCTTC
>TRBJ2-7|TRBV4-3|many|TRBD2
CASSQDSGLTYEQYF
TGCGCCAGCAGCCAAGACTCGGGACTAACCTACGAGCAGTACTTC
>TRBJ1-2|TRBV13|many|TRBD1
CASSLDREDYGYTF
TGTGCCAGCAGCTTGGACAGGGAGGACTATGGCTACACCTTC
>TRBJ2-2|TRBV27|-|-
CASSSRGLASNTWELFF
TGTGCCAGCAGTTCCCGAGGGCTAGCGTCGAACACCTGGGAGCTGTTTTTT
>TRBJ2-7|TRBV3-1|many|TRBD1
CASSPGTGGFNEQYF
TGTGCCAGCAGCCCAGGGACAGGGGGTTTCAACGAGCAGTACTTC
>TRBJ2-3|TRBV2|many|-
CASRDSITETDTQYF
TGTGCCAGCAGAGACTCGATTACTGAAACAGATACGCAGTATTTT
>TRBJ1-4|TRBV28|many|TRBD1
CASQSRGLNEKLFF
TGTGCCAGTCAGTCCAGGGGGCTTAATGAAAAACTGTTTTTT
>TRBJ1-1|TRBV9|many|-
CASSVVFQDDCTEAFF
TGTGCCAGCAGCGTAGTTTTTCAGGATGATTGCACTGAAGCTTTCTTT
>TRBJ2-6|TRBV14|-|-
CASIRQGAGANVLTF
TGTGCCAGCATCCGCCAGGGAGCTGGGGCCAACGTCCTGACTTTC
>TRBJ2-1|TRBV3-1|-|-
CASSQDLGGEQFF
TGTGCCAGCAGCCAAGATCTAGGTGGTGAGCAGTTCTTC
>TRBJ2-3|TRBV28|few|TRBD1
CAGRQGDTQYF
TGTGCTGGCAGACAGGGGGATACGCAGTATTTT
>TRBJ1-4|TRBV6-1|few|-
CASTSTGTNEKLSF
TGTGCCAGCACTTCAACAGGGACTAATGAAAAACTGTCTTTT
>TRBJ2-1|TRBV7-9|-|-
CASSLGAYNEQFF
TGTGCCAGCAGCTTGGGGGCCTACAATGAGCAGTTCTTC
>TRBJ2-1|TRBV6-2/TRBV6-3|few|TRBD2
CASSYLGLAGVSYNEQFF
TGTGCCAGCAGTTACTTGGGACTAGCGGGAGTCAGCTACAATGAGCAGTTCTTC
>TRBJ2-7|TRBV11-2|-|-
CASRGYSYEQYF
TGTGCCAGCAGAGGTTACTCCTACGAGCAGTACTTC
>TRBJ1-6|TRBV2|many|-
CASSPLWVGGSPLHF
TGTGCCAGCAGTCCCCTGTGGGTAGGAGGTTCACCCCTCCACTTT
>TRBJ2-7|TRBV20-1|many|TRBD1
CSAPGQGIGGYEQYF
TGCAGTGCCCCGGGACAGGGAATAGGCGGGTACGAGCAGTACTTC